The 5 T cell receptor beta chains below come from one sample, sequenced in a study of blood T cell repertoires in COVID-19. Produced via immunoSEQ multiplex PCR; TCRdb's table is partial and in-frame only. The data show more than 200,000 clones, around 88% seen once. The source material was peripheral blood. These receptors originate from a woman in her 30s with COVID-19, enrolled during active disease.

The J gene is TRBJ2-1, the V gene TRBV19; 7 bases are shared with TRBD2. There are 11 residues in the CDR3. The junction had 7 bases not matched to a gene; V was cut back by 5 bases and J by 15 bases. Germline V gene sequence: CDR1 LNHDA, CDR2 SQIVND (reference sequence). Written as DNA, the CDR3 is TGTGCCAGTAGTGTCACTAGCGTAAGGTTCTTC. Amino acid sequence: CASSVTSVRFF.

The chain uses TRBV14 and TRBJ2-1, with 7 bases identical to TRBD2. Unmatched junction bases numbered 11, after V lost 3 bases and J lost 9 bases. CDR1 is SGHDN and CDR2 is FVKESK in the germline V gene. The CDR3 is 15 amino acids. CDR3 nucleotides: TGTGCCAGCAGCCATCGAGGTGGCGGGAGTGGTGAGCAGTTCTTC. Translation: CASSHRGGGSGEQFF.

The chain is built from TRBV19 and TRBJ2-5; 8 bases match TRBD2. Germline V CDR1 and CDR2: LNHDA, SQIVND (reference sequence). Losses at the gene ends were 3 bases for V and 5 bases for J; bases not matched to a gene: 8. The CDR3 sequence is 15 residues long. The CDR3 nucleotides are TGTGCCAGTAGTATCAGCGGGAGTCTCCCCGAGACCCAGTACTTC. Translated, it gives CASSISGSLPETQYF.

The chain is built from TRBV5-1 and TRBJ2-1, with TRBD2 matching over 7 bases. Germline V CDR1 and CDR2: SGHRS, YFSETQ. The CDR3 is 16 residues long. Unmatched junction bases numbered 11, after V lost 0 bases and J lost 8 bases. The CDR3 region is CASSLVVTSTLDEQFF. The CDR3 DNA is TGCGCCAGCAGCTTGGTTGTGACTAGCACCCTAGATGAGCAGTTCTTC.

J is TRBJ2-1 and V is TRBV10-3; TRBD2 agrees at 9 bases. The CDR3 totals 16 residues. CDR1 and CDR2 from the germline V gene are ENHRY and SYGVKD. Trimming took 0 bases from V and 3 from J; bases not matched to a gene: 3. CDR3 coding DNA: TGTGCCATCAGTGAGTCGGTTAGCGGGAGCTACAATGAGCAGTTCTTC. Its translation is CAISESVSGSYNEQFF.